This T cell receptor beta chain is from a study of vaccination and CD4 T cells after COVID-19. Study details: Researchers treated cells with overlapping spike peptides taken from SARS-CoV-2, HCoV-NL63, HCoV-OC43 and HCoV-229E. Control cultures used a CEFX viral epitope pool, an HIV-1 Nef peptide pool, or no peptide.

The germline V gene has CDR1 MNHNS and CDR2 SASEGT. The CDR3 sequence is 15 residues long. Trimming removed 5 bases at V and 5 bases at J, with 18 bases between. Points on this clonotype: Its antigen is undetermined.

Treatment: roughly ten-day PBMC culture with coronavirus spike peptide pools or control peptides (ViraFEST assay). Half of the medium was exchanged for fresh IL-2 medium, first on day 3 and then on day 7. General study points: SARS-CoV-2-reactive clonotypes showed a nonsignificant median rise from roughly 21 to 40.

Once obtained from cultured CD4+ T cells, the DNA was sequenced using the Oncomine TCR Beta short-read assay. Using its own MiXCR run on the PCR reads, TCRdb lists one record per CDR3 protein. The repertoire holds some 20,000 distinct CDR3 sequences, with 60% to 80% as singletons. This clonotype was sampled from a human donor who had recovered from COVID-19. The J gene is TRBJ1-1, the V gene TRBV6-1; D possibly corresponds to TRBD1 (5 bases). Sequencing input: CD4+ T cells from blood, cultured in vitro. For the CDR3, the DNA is TGTGCCAGCAGTAGGGACCTCGGGGTTGCGACTGAAGCTTTCTTT. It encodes CASSRDLGVATEAFF.